A single sample gave rise to the 11 T cell receptor beta chains below, sequenced in a study of beta chain features in type 1 diabetes. The authors reverse transcribed all of the isolated RNA, so sequencing captured expressed TCRB transcripts. Produced via immunoSEQ multiplex PCR; TCRdb's table is partial and in-frame only. The sample shows hundreds of thousands of clones, around 15% of them seen only once. Sequenced input: naive CD4+ T cells from blood. All receptors derive from a man between 18 and 35 years old in good health.

The chain carries TRBV7-9 and TRBJ2-3, with 12 nucleotides matching TRBD2. The CDR3 sequence is 16 residues long. Germline CDR1 is SEHNR and CDR2 is FQNEAQ (reference sequence). J was trimmed by 0 bases and V by 6 bases; bases with no gene match: 4. The CDR3 sequence is CASRPTSGGSTDTQYF. DNA for the CDR3: TGTGCCAGCAGGCCAACTAGCGGGGGGAGCACAGATACGCAGTATTTT.

J is TRBJ1-6 and V is TRBV7-9, with D perhaps matching TRBD1 (6 bases). The length of the CDR3 is 15 residues. CDR1 and CDR2 from the germline V gene are SEHNR and FQNEAQ (reference sequence). V lost 4 bases to trimming and J lost 1 base, with 8 bases between them. CDR3 amino acids: CASSSQGSYNSPLHF. CDR3 sequence (DNA): TGTGCCAGCAGCTCCCAGGGGTCCTATAATTCACCCCTCCACTTT.

In its sample, this clone was seen a few times. CDR3: CASSDDGAVNTDTQYF. Written as DNA, the CDR3 is TGTGCCAGCAGTGATGACGGAGCCGTTAACACAGATACGCAGTATTTT. The rearrangement uses TRBV6-1 and TRBJ2-3; D gene unclear. CDR1 and CDR2 from the germline V gene are MNHNS and SASEGT. The CDR3 is 16 amino acids. Trimming stripped 3 bases from V and 2 bases from J, with 15 bases between.

With respect to this clone: At one end, the junction sequence differs from germline, possibly due to a read error. This sequence joins TRBV6-1 and TRBJ1-5; tentatively, D is TRBD1 (6 bases). CDR3 length: 14 amino acids. CDR1 and CDR2 from the germline V gene are MNHNS and SASEGT. CDR3 residues: CASSEDRSNQPQHF. The CDR3 DNA follows: TGTGCCAGCAGCGAAGACAGGAGTAATCAGCCCCAGCATTTT.

The gene calls are TRBV6-5 and TRBJ2-7; D perhaps matches TRBD2 (6 bases). The CDR3 consists of 15 residues. Germline-derived CDR1 and CDR2 are MNHEY and SVGAGI. Trimming removed 0 bases from V and 4 bases from J, with 13 bases in between. The CDR3: CASSYSRGIGYEQYF. The DNA for the CDR3 is TGTGCCAGCAGTTACTCGCGCGGGATCGGATACGAGCAGTACTTC.

The chain links TRBV4-3 to TRBJ1-2; 9 nucleotides agree with TRBD1. CDR1 is LGHNA, CDR2 YSLEER, per germline. J was trimmed by 4 bases and V by 3 bases; bases with no gene match: 9. This CDR3 comprises 16 residues. The chain's CDR3 is CASSQRRTGDGYGYTF. As DNA, the CDR3 is TGCGCCAGCAGCCAGCGAAGGACAGGGGATGGCTATGGCTACACCTTC.

The chain is built from TRBV5-6 and TRBJ2-7, with 8 bases matching TRBD1. The CDR3 consists of 16 residues. After removal of 0 bases from V and 5 bases from J, the junction contained 10 bases not matched to a gene. CDR1 is SGHDT, CDR2 YYEEEE, per germline. The CDR3 bases are TGTGCCAGCAGCTTGGGCCTGACAGGGGAGGTCAACGAGCAGTACTTC. Translating gives CASSLGLTGEVNEQYF. Together with reference TRBV5-6 and TRBJ2-7, the CDR3 gives the full variable domain: DAGVTQSPTHLIKTRGQQVTLRCSPKSGHDTVSWYQQALGQGPQFIFQYYEEEERQRGNFPDRFSGHQFPNYSSELNVNALLLGDSALYLCASSLGLTGEVNEQYFGPGTRLTVT.

The sample holds one count of this clone. The rearrangement links TRBV28 to TRBJ2-7; 9 positions match TRBD1. CDR1 and CDR2 from the germline V gene are MDHEN and SYDVKM. Losses at the gene ends were 4 bases for V and 6 bases for J; bases not matched to a gene: 10. There are 15 residues in the CDR3. The CDR3 coding sequence is TGTGCCAGCAGTTCCATATTGGACAGGGGAAGCGAGCAGTACTTC. Amino acids: CASSSILDRGSEQYF.

The chain combines TRBV28 with TRBJ1-6; possible D gene TRBD1, 5 bases. With 7 bases removed from V and 7 bases from J, the gap between germline ends came to 14 bases. Germline CDR1 reads MDHEN; CDR2 reads SYDVKM. The CDR3 runs 14 residues. The CDR3: CASTSGDGNSPLHF. In DNA form, the CDR3 reads TGTGCCAGCACTTCTGGGGACGGAAATTCACCCCTCCACTTT.

This clone was picked up one time. The chain combines TRBV28 with TRBJ1-1; D is uncertain. V was cut by 3 bases and J by 2 bases, with 10 bases left in between. The CDR3 is made up of 14 amino acids. CDR1 is MDHEN, CDR2 SYDVKM, per germline. The CDR3 here is CASSLVQVNTEAFF. The CDR3 bases are TGTGCCAGCAGTTTGGTTCAGGTCAACACTGAAGCTTTCTTT.

In its sample, this clone was seen a few times. The chain uses TRBV29-1 and TRBJ1-2; the D is unclear. The length of the CDR3 is 12 residues. Trimming stripped 4 bases from V and 2 bases from J, with 8 bases between. CDR1 is SQVTM and CDR2 is ANQGSEA in the germline V gene. CDR3 in amino acids: CSVVRLNYGYTF. Written as DNA, the CDR3 is TGCAGCGTTGTTCGGTTGAACTATGGCTACACCTTC.